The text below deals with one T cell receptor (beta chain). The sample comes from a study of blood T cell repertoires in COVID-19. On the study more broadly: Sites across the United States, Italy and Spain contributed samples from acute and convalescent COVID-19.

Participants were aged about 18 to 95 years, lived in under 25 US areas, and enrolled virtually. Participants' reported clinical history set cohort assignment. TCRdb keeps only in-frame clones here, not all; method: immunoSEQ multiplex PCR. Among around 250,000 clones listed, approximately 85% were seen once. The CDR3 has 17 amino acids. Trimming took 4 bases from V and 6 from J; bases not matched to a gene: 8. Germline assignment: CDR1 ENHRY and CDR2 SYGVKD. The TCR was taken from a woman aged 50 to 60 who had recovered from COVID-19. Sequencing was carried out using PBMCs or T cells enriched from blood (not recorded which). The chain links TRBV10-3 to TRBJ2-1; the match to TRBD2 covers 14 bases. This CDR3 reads CAISGGTSGRNGNEQFF. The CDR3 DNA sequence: TGTGCCATCAGTGGGGGGACTAGCGGGAGAAACGGCAATGAGCAGTTCTTC.